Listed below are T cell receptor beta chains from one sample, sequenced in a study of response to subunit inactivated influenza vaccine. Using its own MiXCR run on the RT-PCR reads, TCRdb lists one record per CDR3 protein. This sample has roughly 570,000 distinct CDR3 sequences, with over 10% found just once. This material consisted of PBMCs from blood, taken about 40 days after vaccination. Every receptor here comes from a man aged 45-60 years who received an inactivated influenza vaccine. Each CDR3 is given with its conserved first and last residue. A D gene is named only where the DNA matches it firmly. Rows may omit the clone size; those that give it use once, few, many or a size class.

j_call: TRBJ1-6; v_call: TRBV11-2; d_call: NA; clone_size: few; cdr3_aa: CASSHGRASPHF; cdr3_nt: TGTGCCAGCAGCCACGGACGCGCAAGCCCCCACTTT
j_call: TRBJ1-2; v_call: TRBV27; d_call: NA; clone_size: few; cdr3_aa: CASSRNGGGYTF; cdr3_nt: TGTGCCAGCAGTCGAAACGGGGGTGGCTACACCTTC
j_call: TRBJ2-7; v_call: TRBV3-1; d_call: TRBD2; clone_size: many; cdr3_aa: CASSRAGGTYEQYF; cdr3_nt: TGTGCCAGCAGCCGGGCCGGGGGGACCTACGAGCAGTACTTC
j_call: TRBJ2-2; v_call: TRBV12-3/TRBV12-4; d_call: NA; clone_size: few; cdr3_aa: CASRGSGAYTGELFF; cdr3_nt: TGTGCCAGCAGGGGGAGTGGGGCATACACCGGGGAGCTGTTTTTT
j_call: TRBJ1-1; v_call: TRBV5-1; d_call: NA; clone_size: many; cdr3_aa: CASSLGQVSEAFF; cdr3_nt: TGCGCCAGCAGCTTGGGTCAGGTCTCGGAAGCTTTCTTT
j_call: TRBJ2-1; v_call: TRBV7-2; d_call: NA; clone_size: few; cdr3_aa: CASMRGPLDNEQFF; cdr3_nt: TGTGCCAGCATGCGGGGTCCTTTGGACAATGAGCAGTTCTTC
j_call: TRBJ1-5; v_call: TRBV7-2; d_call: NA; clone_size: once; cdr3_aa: CASSLSAIRGQPQHF; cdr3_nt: TGTGCCAGCAGCTTATCTGCGATACGGGGGCAGCCCCAGCATTTT
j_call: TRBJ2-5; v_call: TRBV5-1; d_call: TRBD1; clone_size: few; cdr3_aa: CASSRDGTGGVKTQYF; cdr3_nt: TGCGCCAGCAGCCGGGATGGGACAGGGGGTGTGAAGACCCAGTACTTC
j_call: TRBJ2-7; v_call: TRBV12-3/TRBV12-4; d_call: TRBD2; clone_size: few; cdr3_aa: CASSFAGRAYEQYF; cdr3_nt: TGTGCCAGCAGTTTCGCAGGGAGGGCCTACGAGCAGTACTTC
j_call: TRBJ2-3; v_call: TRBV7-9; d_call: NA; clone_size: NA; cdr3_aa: CATSGVLNTDTQYF; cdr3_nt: TGTGCCACCTCGGGGGTTCTAAACACAGATACGCAGTATTTT
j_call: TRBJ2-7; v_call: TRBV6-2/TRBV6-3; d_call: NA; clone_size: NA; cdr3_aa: CASSYLPARVSYEQYF; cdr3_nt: TGTGCCAGCAGTTACCTCCCCGCGAGGGTCTCCTACGAGCAGTACTTC
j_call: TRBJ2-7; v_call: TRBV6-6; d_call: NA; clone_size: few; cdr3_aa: CASSYSPWEQYF; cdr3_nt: TGTGCCAGCAGTTACTCACCTTGGGAGCAGTACTTC
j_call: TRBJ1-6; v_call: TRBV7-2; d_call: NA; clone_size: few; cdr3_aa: CASSLFASPLHF; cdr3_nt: TGTGCCAGCAGCTTATTTGCTTCACCCCTCCACTTT
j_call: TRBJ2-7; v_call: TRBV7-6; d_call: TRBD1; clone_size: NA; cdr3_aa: CASSRYDRGVHEQYF; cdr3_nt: TGTGCCAGCAGTCGATACGACAGGGGGGTCCACGAGCAGTACTTC
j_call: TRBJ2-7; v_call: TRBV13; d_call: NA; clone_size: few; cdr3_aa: CASSLGTEFAYEQYF; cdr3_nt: TGTGCCAGCAGCTTAGGAACAGAATTCGCCTACGAGCAGTACTTC
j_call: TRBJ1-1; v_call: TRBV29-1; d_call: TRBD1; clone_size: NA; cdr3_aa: CSVRTGPGTEAFF; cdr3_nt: TGCAGCGTACGGACAGGGCCTGGCACTGAAGCTTTCTTT
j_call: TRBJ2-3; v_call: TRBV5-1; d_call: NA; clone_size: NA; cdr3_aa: CASSLEGHRTDTQYF; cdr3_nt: TGCGCCAGCAGCTTAGAGGGACACCGCACAGATACGCAGTATTTT
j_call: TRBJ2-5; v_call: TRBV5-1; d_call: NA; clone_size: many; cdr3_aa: CASSLGRDQETQYF; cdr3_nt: TGTGCCAGCAGCTTAGGACGGGACCAAGAGACCCAGTACTTC
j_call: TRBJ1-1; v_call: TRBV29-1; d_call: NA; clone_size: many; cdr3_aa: CSVHPQGASTEAFF; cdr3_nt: TGCAGCGTTCACCCCCAGGGAGCGAGTACTGAAGCTTTCTTT
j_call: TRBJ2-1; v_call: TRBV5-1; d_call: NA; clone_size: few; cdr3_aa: CASSDSRTPYNEQFF; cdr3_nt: TGCGCCAGCAGCGACTCAAGGACGCCCTACAATGAGCAGTTCTTC
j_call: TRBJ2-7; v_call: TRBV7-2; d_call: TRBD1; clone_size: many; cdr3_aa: CASSLDYYGTGDEQYF; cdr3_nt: TGTGCCAGCAGCTTAGATTATTACGGGACAGGGGACGAGCAGTACTTC
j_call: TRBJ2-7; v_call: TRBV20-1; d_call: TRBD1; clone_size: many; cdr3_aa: CSAAKTGGLDEQYF; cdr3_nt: TGCAGTGCCGCCAAAACAGGGGGGCTGGACGAGCAGTACTTC
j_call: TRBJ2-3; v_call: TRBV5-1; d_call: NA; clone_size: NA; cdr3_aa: CASSLGGGLPTDTQYF; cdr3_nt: TGCGCCAGCAGCTTGGGCGGAGGGTTGCCCACAGATACGCAGTATTTT
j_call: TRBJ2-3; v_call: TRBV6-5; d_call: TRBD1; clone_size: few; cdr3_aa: CASSYSKGARDTQYF; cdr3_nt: TGTGCCAGCAGTTACTCTAAGGGGGCGAGGGATACGCAGTATTTT
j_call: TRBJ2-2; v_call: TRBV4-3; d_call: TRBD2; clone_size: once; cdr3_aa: CAGSQRLAANTGELFF; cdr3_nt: TGCGCCGGCAGCCAAAGACTAGCGGCGAACACCGGGGAGCTGTTTTTT
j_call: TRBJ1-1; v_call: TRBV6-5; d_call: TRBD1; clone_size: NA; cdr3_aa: CASSYSRGQGHMNTEAFF; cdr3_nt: TGTGCCAGCAGTTACTCTAGAGGACAGGGCCACATGAACACTGAAGCTTTCTTT
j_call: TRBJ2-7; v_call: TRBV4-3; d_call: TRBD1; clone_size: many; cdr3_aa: CASSDAGGYEQYF; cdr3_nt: TGCGCCAGCAGCGATGCAGGGGGCTACGAGCAGTACTTC
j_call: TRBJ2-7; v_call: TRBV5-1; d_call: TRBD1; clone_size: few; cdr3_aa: CASSTTGGRSYEQYF; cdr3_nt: TGCGCCAGCAGCACCACAGGGGGCCGCTCCTACGAGCAGTACTTC
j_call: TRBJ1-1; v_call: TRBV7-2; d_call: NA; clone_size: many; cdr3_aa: CASSLVSRSGNTEAFF; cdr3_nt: TGTGCCAGCAGCTTAGTCAGCCGGTCTGGTAACACTGAAGCTTTCTTT
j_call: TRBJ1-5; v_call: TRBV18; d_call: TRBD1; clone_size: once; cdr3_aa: CASSLTGTGTFSNQPQHF; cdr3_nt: TGTGCCAGCTCACTTACGGGGACAGGGACTTTTAGCAATCAGCCCCAGCATTTT
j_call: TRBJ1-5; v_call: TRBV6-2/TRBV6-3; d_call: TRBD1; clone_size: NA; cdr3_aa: CASSYSGTGGLRQPQHF; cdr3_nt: TGTGCCAGCAGTTACTCAGGGACAGGGGGCCTCCGGCAGCCCCAGCATTTT
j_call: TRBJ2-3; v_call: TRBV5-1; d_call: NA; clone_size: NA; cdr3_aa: CASSSGVHSSTDTQYF; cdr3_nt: TGCGCCAGCTCGTCGGGAGTGCATTCTAGCACAGATACGCAGTATTTT
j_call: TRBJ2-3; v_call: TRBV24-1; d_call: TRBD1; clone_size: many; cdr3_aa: CATSDRSWTGHPDTQYF; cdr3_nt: TGTGCCACCAGTGATCGGTCGTGGACAGGGCATCCAGATACGCAGTATTTT
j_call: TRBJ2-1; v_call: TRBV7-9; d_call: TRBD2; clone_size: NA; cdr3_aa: CASSSGLAGGTQFF; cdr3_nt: TGTGCCAGCAGCTCAGGACTAGCGGGAGGGACGCAGTTCTTC
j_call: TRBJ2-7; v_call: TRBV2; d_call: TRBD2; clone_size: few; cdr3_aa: CASSFISGPTYEQYF; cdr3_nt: TGTGCCAGCAGTTTTATTAGCGGGCCTACCTACGAGCAGTACTTC
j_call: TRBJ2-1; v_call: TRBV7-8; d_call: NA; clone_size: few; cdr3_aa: CASSLGPGAGTYNEQFF; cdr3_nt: TGTGCCAGCAGCTTAGGGCCTGGGGCAGGGACCTACAATGAGCAGTTCTTC
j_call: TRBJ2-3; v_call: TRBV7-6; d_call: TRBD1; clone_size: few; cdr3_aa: CASSPPGTGADTQYF; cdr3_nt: TGTGCCAGCAGCCCCCCCGGGACAGGGGCTGATACGCAGTATTTT
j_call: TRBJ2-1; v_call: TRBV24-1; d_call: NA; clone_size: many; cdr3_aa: CATSRAGGSNEQFF; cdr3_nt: TGTGCCACCAGTCGGGCCGGAGGTAGCAATGAGCAGTTCTTC
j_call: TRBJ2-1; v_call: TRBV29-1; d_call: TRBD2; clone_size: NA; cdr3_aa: CSVDPTSENNEQFF; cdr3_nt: TGCAGCGTTGACCCGACTAGCGAGAACAATGAGCAGTTCTTC
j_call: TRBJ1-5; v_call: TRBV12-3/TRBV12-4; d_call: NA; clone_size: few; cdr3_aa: CASSFKGQSNQPQHF; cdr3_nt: TGTGCCAGCAGTTTTAAGGGGCAGTCCAATCAGCCCCAGCATTTT